A single sample gave rise to the 23 T cell receptor beta chains below, sequenced in a study of Ad26.COV2.S vaccination and SARS-CoV-2 variants. Profiled with immunoSEQ multiplex PCR; TCRdb holds only in-frame clones, not every one. The repertoire has about 350,000 clones, about 90% of them found once; the top ten carry about 3.8%. Material: peripheral blood, obtained after recovery from COVID-19. These receptor sequences come from a human donor who had recovered from COVID-19.

This chain connects TRBV12-3 or TRBV12-4 to TRBJ2-7; D remains unclear. The V end lost 6 bases, the J end lost 4 bases, and 7 bases lay between the germline ends. The CDR3 has 11 amino acids. The CDR3 DNA is TGTGCCAGCAGGGCAGCTTACGAGCAGTACTTC. Translating it yields CASRAAYEQYF.

As regards this clone: Other DNA variants within this sample encode the same CDR3. The chain recombines TRBV6-2 or TRBV6-3 with TRBJ2-2; D is unresolved. CDR1 and CDR2 (germline): MNHEY, SVGEGT. The CDR3 runs 13 residues. Trimming took off 2 bases at V and 5 bases at J, with 6 bases between the two ends. The CDR3 DNA follows: TGTGCCAGCAGTTACGTTGGGACCGGGGAGCTGTTTTTT. Protein product: CASSYVGTGELFF.

This chain connects TRBV3-1 (or the pseudogene TRBV3-2) to TRBJ1-2, with D possibly matching TRBD1 (6 bases). Per germline, CDR1 LGHDT and CDR2 YNNKEL (reference sequence). This CDR3 is 13 amino acids long. V lost 4 bases, J lost 7 bases, and 13 bases lay in between. The CDR3 sequence: CASSLGGAGGYTF. The CDR3 nucleotides are TGTGCCAGCAGCCTCGGGGGCGCGGGTGGCTACACCTTC.

This clone was seen only a few times. The chain links TRBV10-1 to TRBJ2-7, with TRBD2 matching 7 bases. J gave up 3 bases and V 8 bases, and 10 bases lay outside the gene matches. This CDR3 comprises 14 residues. CDR1 and CDR2 from the germline V gene are WNHNN and SYGVQD (reference sequence). The CDR3 protein is CASLRQSGGYEQYF. CDR3 bases: TGCGCCAGCCTTAGACAGTCGGGGGGCTACGAGCAGTACTTC.

V gene TRBV29-1 combines with J gene TRBJ1-1, with a tentative D call TRBD1 (5 bases). Germline V gene data show CDR1 as SQVTM and CDR2 as ANQGSEA. The CDR3 is made up of 12 amino acids. Trimming took 7 bases from V and 2 from J, leaving 11 bases between them. CDR3 protein: CSARQSNTEAFF. The CDR3 coding sequence is TGCAGCGCTCGACAGAGTAACACTGAAGCTTTCTTT.

This clone was detected once. The V gene is TRBV5-8, the J gene TRBJ1-1, with D unresolved. The CDR3 is 13 residues long. V was shortened by 2 bases and J by 1 base, with 6 bases between the two germline ends. In germline, CDR1 is SGHTS, CDR2 YDEGEE. Here the CDR3 DNA reads TGTGCCAGCAGCTTCGATAGGAACACTGAAGCTTTCTTT. Its translation is CASSFDRNTEAFF.

The rearrangement joins TRBV5-6 to TRBJ1-5; D perhaps matches TRBD1 (5 bases). This CDR3 region has 14 residues. The V end lost 3 bases, the J end lost 7 bases, and 14 bases lay between the germline ends. Germline CDR1 and CDR2: SGHDT and YYEEEE. CDR3 amino acids: CASSSSPREQPQHF. CDR3 in DNA: TGTGCCAGCAGCTCCTCCCCCAGGGAACAGCCCCAGCATTTT.

The chain uses TRBV7-6 and TRBJ1-5, with D unresolved. From germline, CDR1 is SGHVS and CDR2 FNYEAQ. V was pared by 2 bases and J by 4 bases, with 6 bases between. The CDR3 runs to 13 residues. Written as DNA, the CDR3 is TGTGCCAGCAGCTTATCCGCGAATCAGCCCCAGCATTTT. Its protein is CASSLSANQPQHF.

The J gene is TRBJ1-1, the V gene TRBV27; no clear D gene. V was clipped by 2 bases and J by 1 base, with 8 bases between them. The CDR3 runs to 14 residues. The germline V gene has CDR1 MNHEY and CDR2 SMNVEV (reference sequence). In DNA form, the CDR3 reads TGTGCCAGCAGTTTAACCCGGGGGAACACTGAAGCTTTCTTT. Protein sequence: CASSLTRGNTEAFF.

The V and J genes are TRBV13 and TRBJ2-4, with D unclear. V dropped 1 base and J dropped 0 bases, with 4 bases sitting between them. The length of the CDR3 is 14 residues. Germline-derived CDR1 and CDR2 are PRHDT and FYEKMQ (reference sequence). The CDR3 DNA follows: TGTGCCAGCAGCTTAGAGATAGCCAAAAACATTCAGTACTTC. It specifies CASSLEIAKNIQYF.

The genes are TRBV5-1 and TRBJ2-6; D is undetermined. The CDR3 sequence is 17 residues long. The germline V gene encodes CDR1 SGHRS and CDR2 YFSETQ. The V end was cut by 4 bases, the J end by 0 bases, with 14 bases between. CDR3 amino acids: CASSNIGGGSGANVLTF. As DNA, the CDR3 is TGCGCCAGCAGCAACATCGGCGGTGGCTCTGGGGCCAACGTCCTGACTTTC.

J is TRBJ2-4 and V is TRBV19, with 8 bases aligning to TRBD2. The germline V gene encodes CDR1 LNHDA and CDR2 SQIVND (reference sequence). The CDR3 covers 13 residues. J was trimmed by 8 bases and V by 6 bases; bases with no gene match: 6. CDR3 sequence: CASSPGGLDIQYF. CDR3 DNA sequence: TGTGCCAGTAGCCCGGGGGGGCTCGACATTCAGTACTTC. Full variable domain (rest looked up from reference TRBV19 and TRBJ2-4): DGGITQSPKYLFRKEGQNVTLSCEQNLNHDAMYWYRQDPGQGLRLIYYSQIVNDFQKGDIAEGYSVSREKKESFPLTVTSAQKNPTAFYLCASSPGGLDIQYFGAGTRLSVL.

The chain combines TRBV9 with TRBJ2-6, with a possible D match to TRBD1 (5 bases). The CDR3 is 18 amino acids. The V gene lost 0 bases and the J gene lost 0 bases, with 13 bases spanning the gap. The germline V gene has CDR1 SGDLS and CDR2 YYNGEE. CDR3 coding DNA: TGTGCCAGCAGCGTAGCCCAGGGCCTTAACTCTGGGGCCAACGTCCTGACTTTC. Translated, it gives CASSVAQGLNSGANVLTF.

This rearrangement joins TRBV18 to TRBJ2-1; D is tentatively TRBD1 or TRBD2 (5 bases each). Germline CDR1 reads KGHSH; CDR2 reads LQKENI. This CDR3 has 14 residues. Deletions cut 3 bases from V and 8 bases from J, with 14 bases between. CDR3 amino acids: CASSPGMTADEQFF. CDR3 in DNA: TGTGCCAGCTCACCGGGGATGACAGCGGATGAGCAGTTCTTC.

The rearrangement uses TRBV5-8 and TRBJ1-2; 8 positions agree with TRBD1. The CDR3 is 15 amino acids. In germline, CDR1 is SGHTS, CDR2 YDEGEE. Trimming at V came to 0 bases and at J to 5 bases, leaving 6 bases not matched to a gene. CDR3 region: CASSLDFGQGYGYTF. The DNA for the CDR3 is TGTGCCAGCAGCTTGGATTTCGGACAGGGATATGGCTACACCTTC.

This rearrangement joins TRBV28 to TRBJ2-1; the match to TRBD1 covers 9 bases. The germline gives CDR1 MDHEN, CDR2 SYDVKM. The CDR3 has 19 residues. With V trimmed by 4 bases and J by 5 bases, 18 bases remained unmatched. As DNA, the CDR3 is TGTGCCAGCAGTTCCTCGGACAGGGGAACAGGGCAACGAAACAATGAGCAGTTCTTC. Its protein product is CASSSSDRGTGQRNNEQFF.

V is TRBV7-9 and J is TRBJ2-1; 8 nucleotides line up with TRBD2. There are 15 residues in the CDR3. V was pared by 8 bases and J by 6 bases, with 12 bases of the junction left unmatched. Germline loops: CDR1 SEHNR, CDR2 FQNEAQ (reference sequence). The CDR3 nucleotides are TGTGCCAGCGTCCCGACCGGGGGGGCGCGCAATGAGCAGTTCTTC. Amino acids: CASVPTGGARNEQFF. Combining the CDR3 with reference TRBV7-9 and TRBJ2-1 gives the whole variable domain DTGVSQNPRHKITKRGQNVTFRCDPISEHNRLYWYRQTLGQGPEFLTYFQNEAQLEKSRLLSDRFSAERPKGSFSTLEIQRTEQGDSAMYLCASVPTGGARNEQFFGPGTRLTVL.

The chain couples TRBV13 to TRBJ2-5; weak D call: TRBD1 (6 bases). Per the germline V gene, CDR1 is PRHDT and CDR2 is FYEKMQ (reference sequence). The ends were cut back, 7 bases at V and 4 bases at J, with 13 bases in the middle. The CDR3 runs to 13 residues. In DNA form, the CDR3 reads TGTGCCAGCATCAAACAGGGTGGAGAGACCCAGTACTTC. It encodes CASIKQGGETQYF. The full variable domain, its missing parts supplied by reference TRBV13 and TRBJ2-5, is AAGVIQSPRHLIKEKRETATLKCYPIPRHDTVYWYQQGPGQDPQFLISFYEKMQSDKGSIPDRFSAQQFSDYHSELNMSSLELGDSALYFCASIKQGGETQYFGPGTRLLVL.

The gene calls are TRBV6-5 and TRBJ1-1; the D is unclear. CDR1 and CDR2 from the germline V gene are MNHEY and SVGAGI. CDR3 length: 14 residues. V was clipped by 7 bases and J by 0 bases, with 12 bases between them. CDR3 amino acids: CASNSPMVNTEAFF. CDR3 DNA sequence: TGTGCCAGCAACTCCCCCATGGTGAACACTGAAGCTTTCTTT.

The chain links TRBV11-3 to TRBJ2-3; 7 bases line up with TRBD1. Trimming removed 6 bases from V and 6 bases from J; junction bases left unmatched: 6. The CDR3 covers 13 residues. Per the germline V gene, CDR1 is SGHNT and CDR2 is YENEEA. The CDR3 nucleotides are TGTGCCAGCAGTTCAGGGGGTGGCGATACGCAGTATTTT. Residues: CASSSGGGDTQYF.

This clone turned up a few times. The chain links TRBV4-3 to TRBJ2-3; a weak D match, TRBD2 (5 bases). Germline CDR1 reads LGHNA; CDR2 reads YSLEER. CDR3 size: 15 residues. Trimming took 2 bases from V and 5 from J, leaving 14 bases between them. CDR3 DNA sequence: TGCGCCAGCAGCCAAAGCCACAACGGAGGAGATACGCAGTATTTT. Amino acids: CASSQSHNGGDTQYF.

The rearrangement uses TRBV7-9 and TRBJ2-1, with D perhaps given as TRBD1 or TRBD2 (7 bases each). Germline V gives CDR1 SEHNR, CDR2 FQNEAQ (reference sequence). V lost 5 bases and J lost 0, with 17 bases in between. This CDR3 has 17 amino acids. As DNA, the CDR3 is TGTGCCAGCAGCCCCCGCCAGGGGGGGGCCTCCTACAATGAGCAGTTCTTC. It is translated as CASSPRQGGASYNEQFF. Full variable domain (outside the CDR3, taken from reference TRBV7-9 and TRBJ2-1): DTGVSQNPRHKITKRGQNVTFRCDPISEHNRLYWYRQTLGQGPEFLTYFQNEAQLEKSRLLSDRFSAERPKGSFSTLEIQRTEQGDSAMYLCASSPRQGGASYNEQFFGPGTRLTVL.

This chain uses TRBV19 with TRBJ2-7; 7 bases map to TRBD1. The junction had 7 bases not matched to a gene; V was cut back by 2 bases and J by 3 bases. This CDR3 spans 15 amino acids. Germline V gene lookup returns CDR1 LNHDA and CDR2 SQIVND (reference sequence). CDR3 DNA: TGTGCCAGTAGTATACAGGGACAGCCTCTCTACGAGCAGTACTTC. Its translation is CASSIQGQPLYEQYF.